This T cell receptor (beta chain) originates from a study of neoadjuvant anti-PD-1 for oral cavity cancer. On the study more broadly: Patients mostly received three to four biweekly nivolumab doses at 3 mg/kg before surgery. Non-progressing patients received a fourth nivolumab dose near day 43, then surgery on days 50-56.

Broader study findings: After neoadjuvant nivolumab, PBMC T cell clonality was significantly higher in non-responders than responders.

This clone was found a few times. Its antigen is undetermined. Blood libraries mostly used roughly 500 ng genomic DNA, six replicates each. The table came from immunoSEQ multiplex PCR; TCRdb's copy has only in-frame clones and leaves some out. Here the sample spans around 15,000 clones, about 60% being singletons. Specimen: PBMCs, collected before nivolumab (anti-PD-1) treatment. The source of this sequence is a person between 40 and 85 years old with oral cavity squamous cell carcinoma.

The CDR3, as DNA: TGTGCCAGCAGCTTGGAGGCGAACTCTGGAAACACCATATATTTT. It codes for CASSLEANSGNTIYF. The rearrangement joins TRBV5-8 to TRBJ1-3; D is unclear. Deletions cut 0 bases from V and 0 bases from J, with 7 bases between. Germline lookup yields CDR1 SGHTS and CDR2 YDEGEE. This CDR3 spans 15 amino acids.